This T cell receptor beta chain was found in a study of human thymus T cells. Thymus was obtained from resections taken during corrective heart surgery. Donors consisted of healthy Finnish infants (having corrective surgery for congenital heart defects). Sequenced by immunoSEQ multiplex PCR; TCRdb stores in-frame clones only, minus some. Of 55,000 to 85,000 clones listed, roughly 94% are singletons. CDR3 length equals 14 residues. Germline V lookup: CDR1 SGHDN, CDR2 FVKESK. V lost 1 base, J lost 6 bases, and 12 bases lay in between. Comment on this clone: Its specificity is not known.

Study-level results: Related work showed strongly overlapping thymic repertoires across unrelated individuals. Across thymic and blood repertoires, the usage of V and J genes appeared to be biased.

The rearrangement joins TRBV14 to TRBJ2-5; D perhaps matches TRBD1 (5 bases). What was sequenced was thymus tissue. This TCR was recovered from a girl in the first two years of life with a congenital heart defect but otherwise immunologically healthy. CDR3 sequence: CASSQGLGEKTQYF. The CDR3 coding sequence is TGTGCCAGCAGCCAAGGCTTAGGGGAAAAGACCCAGTACTTC. The whole variable domain, remainder taken from reference TRBV14 and TRBJ2-5, is EAGVTQFPSHSVIEKGQTVTLRCDPISGHDNLYWYRRVMGKEIKFLLHFVKESKQDESGMPNNRFLAERTGGTYSTLKVQPAELEDSGVYFCASSQGLGEKTQYFGPGTRLLVL.